These T cell receptor beta chains were read from a single sample in a study of T cell responses to AZD1222 COVID-19 vaccine. Repertoires were generated with immunoSEQ multiplex PCR, while TCRdb's copy carries only in-frame clones and drops some. The sample yields roughly 190,000 clones, approximately 90% seen once. The sample consisted of peripheral blood, taken on day 0 of AZD1222 vaccination. Receptors were obtained from an adult in good health. Both conserved end residues are part of each CDR3. Fields, in order: D gene, J gene, clone size, V gene, CDR3 DNA, CDR3 protein. The D gene is left open where the match is weak. Expanded clones are given a class, and other clones once, few, many or no size at all.

D gene: -; J gene: TRBJ1-5; clone size: -; V gene: TRBV28; CDR3 DNA: TGTGCCAGCAGCCAAGGGTTTACGGCATACAATCAGCCCCAGCATTTT; CDR3 protein: CASSQGFTAYNQPQHF
D gene: -; J gene: TRBJ1-4; clone size: -; V gene: TRBV4-3; CDR3 DNA: TGCGCCAGCAGCCAAGGTCGGGGAGGTGAAAAACTGTTTTTT; CDR3 protein: CASSQGRGGEKLFF
D gene: -; J gene: TRBJ2-3; clone size: -; V gene: TRBV27; CDR3 DNA: TGTGCCAGTGTCCGGTCTAGAGCTGACACAGATACGCAGTATTTT; CDR3 protein: CASVRSRADTDTQYF
D gene: -; J gene: TRBJ2-3; clone size: -; V gene: TRBV20-1; CDR3 DNA: TGCAGTGCTTATTCAGATACGCAGTATTTT; CDR3 protein: CSAYSDTQYF
D gene: TRBD2; J gene: TRBJ2-2; clone size: -; V gene: TRBV6-2/TRBV6-3; CDR3 DNA: TGTGCCAGCAGTGTGACTAGCGGGGGGGCGAACACCGGGGAGCTGTTTTTT; CDR3 protein: CASSVTSGGANTGELFF
D gene: TRBD1; J gene: TRBJ2-7; clone size: -; V gene: TRBV27; CDR3 DNA: TGTGCCAGCAGCAGGACAGGGGGGTATAACGAGCAGTACTTC; CDR3 protein: CASSRTGGYNEQYF
D gene: -; J gene: TRBJ1-1; clone size: -; V gene: TRBV7-8; CDR3 DNA: TGTGCCAGCAGCGGGATACTGGCTGAAGCTTTCTTT; CDR3 protein: CASSGILAEAFF
D gene: TRBD1; J gene: TRBJ1-2; clone size: once; V gene: TRBV7-2; CDR3 DNA: TGTGCCAGCAGCCCTGGGACAGCCGAATATGGCTACACCTTC; CDR3 protein: CASSPGTAEYGYTF
D gene: -; J gene: TRBJ2-5; clone size: -; V gene: TRBV9; CDR3 DNA: TGTGCCAGCAGCGTAGCAGCGCGAGAGACCCAGTACTTC; CDR3 protein: CASSVAARETQYF
D gene: -; J gene: TRBJ1-5; clone size: -; V gene: TRBV28; CDR3 DNA: TGTGCCAGCAGTAACGGAGGGGGGGGCCATCAGCCCCAGCATTTT; CDR3 protein: CASSNGGGGHQPQHF
D gene: TRBD1; J gene: TRBJ1-2; clone size: -; V gene: TRBV4-1; CDR3 DNA: TGCGCCAGCAGCCAACCGGGACAGGGGGGCTATGGCTACACCTTC; CDR3 protein: CASSQPGQGGYGYTF